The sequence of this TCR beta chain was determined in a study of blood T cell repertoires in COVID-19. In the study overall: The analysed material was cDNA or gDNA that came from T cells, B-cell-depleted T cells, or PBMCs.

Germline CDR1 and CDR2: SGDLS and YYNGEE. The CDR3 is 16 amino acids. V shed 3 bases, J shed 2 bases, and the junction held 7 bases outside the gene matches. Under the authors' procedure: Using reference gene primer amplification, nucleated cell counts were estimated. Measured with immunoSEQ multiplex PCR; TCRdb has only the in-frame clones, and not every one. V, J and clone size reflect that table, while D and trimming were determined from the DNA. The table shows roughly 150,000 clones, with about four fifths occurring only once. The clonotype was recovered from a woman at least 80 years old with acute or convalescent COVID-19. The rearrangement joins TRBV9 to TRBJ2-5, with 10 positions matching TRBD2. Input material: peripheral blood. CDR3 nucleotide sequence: TGTGCCAGCAGCGCGCTAGCGGGAGCCTTACAAGAGACCCAGTACTTC. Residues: CASSALAGALQETQYF. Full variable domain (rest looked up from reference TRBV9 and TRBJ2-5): DSGVTQTPKHLITATGQRVTLRCSPRSGDLSVYWYQQSLDQGLQFLIQYYNGEERAKGNILERFSAQQFPDLHSELNLSSLELGDSALYFCASSALAGALQETQYFGPGTRLLVL.